The clone carrying this TCR beta chain was detected many times. Its specificity is unknown. The CDR3 has 13 amino acids. CDR1 and CDR2 from the germline V gene are SGHTA and FQGNSA. Trimming stripped 5 bases from V and 1 base from J, with 8 bases between. Only in-frame clones appear in the TCRdb table, and some are missing; sequencing was by immunoSEQ multiplex PCR. Of nearly 1,000,000 clones listed, less than 85% are singletons. This specimen belongs to a study of shared clonotypes between healthy human individuals. Study observations and caveats: Sampling included only blood; tissue repertoires likely differ.

Investigators divided CD4+ cells into CD45RA+ naive and CD45RA-negative memory subsets. The TCR comes from a man aged 18 to 29 in good health. The sequenced material came from memory CD4+ T cells sorted from blood. Subset denoted: CD45RA-negative fraction. The J gene is TRBJ1-1, the V gene TRBV7-2; D is uncertain. The CDR3 reads CASSVRRNTEAFF. In DNA, the CDR3 is TGTGCCAGCAGCGTCCGAAGGAACACTGAAGCTTTCTTT.